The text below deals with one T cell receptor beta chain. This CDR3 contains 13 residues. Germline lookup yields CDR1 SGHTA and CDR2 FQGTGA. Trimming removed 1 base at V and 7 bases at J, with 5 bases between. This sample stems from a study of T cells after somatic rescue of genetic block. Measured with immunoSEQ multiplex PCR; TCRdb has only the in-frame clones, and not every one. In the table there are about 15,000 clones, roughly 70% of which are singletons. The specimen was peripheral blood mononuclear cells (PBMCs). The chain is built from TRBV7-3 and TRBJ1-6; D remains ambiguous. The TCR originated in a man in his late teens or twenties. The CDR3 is CASSLNRNSPLHF. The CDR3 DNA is TGTGCCAGCAGCTTAAATCGAAATTCACCCCTCCACTTT. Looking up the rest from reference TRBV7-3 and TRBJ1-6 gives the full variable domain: GAGVSQTPSNKVTEKGKYVELRCDPISGHTALYWYRQSLGQGPEFLIYFQGTGAADDSGLPNDRFFAVRPEGSVSTLKIQRTERGDSAVYLCASSLNRNSPLHFGNGTRLTVT.